This T cell receptor beta chain was sequenced during a study of identifying expanded T cells in peripheral blood. The CDR3 has 14 residues. Trimming pared 6 bases from V and 5 bases from J, leaving 16 bases between. Germline CDR1 reads MNHEY; CDR2 reads SVGAGI. General study results and limits: Clone count variance between two-week samples rose with total template count. Technical replicates showed roughly 1.2 changed clones; two weeks roughly 16; four weeks 19.

No infections or other immune events were documented during collection. Method: immunoSEQ multiplex PCR; TCRdb's copy keeps in-frame clones and lacks some. Altogether approximately 130,000 clones are present, around 84% being singletons, with the ten largest covering about 3.1%. As to this clone: What it binds is unknown.

The chain has TRBV6-5 and TRBJ1-2; D gene ambiguous. The sample was blood. The TCR originated in a person aged 18 to 75 in good health. The DNA for the CDR3 is TGTGCCAGCAGAATAGGGTCTCCCTATTATGGCTACACCTTC. It specifies CASRIGSPYYGYTF.